This T cell receptor beta chain came from a study of T cell responses to AZD1222 COVID-19 vaccine. V was clipped by 0 bases and J by 4 bases, with 13 bases between them. This CDR3 contains 15 residues. The germline gives CDR1 SGDLS, CDR2 YYNGEE. This clone was counted once. The antigen remains unidentified. Study-level findings and limits: After two AZD1222 doses, spike-specific TCR breadth and depth rose versus day 0.

Data came from immunoSEQ multiplex PCR; TCRdb stores just in-frame clones and leaves some out. The table lists 110,000 to 150,000 clones, 80% to 95% of them singletons. The chain is built from TRBV9 and TRBJ1-2, with unresolved D. The sequencing used peripheral blood, collected on day 0 of MenACWY control vaccination. This clonotype was sampled from an adult in good health. The CDR3 sequence is CASSVDKDGPYGYTF. The CDR3 DNA reads as TGTGCCAGCAGCGTAGATAAGGACGGACCCTATGGCTACACCTTC.